This T cell receptor (beta chain) is drawn from a study of T cell repertoires in cytomegalovirus infection. Trimming stripped 0 bases from V and 10 bases from J, with 19 bases between. Germline loops: CDR1 MNHEY, CDR2 SVGEGT. CDR3 length: 16 residues. The sample holds a few counts of this clonotype. What it binds is not known. TCRdb called the reads again in MiXCR, with one record for every CDR3 protein. The table records about 51,000 distinct CDR3 sequences, around 20% of them present only once. The chain has TRBV6-2 or TRBV6-3 and TRBJ1-5; D is unclear. The material was CD8+ T cells from cultured PBMCs, obtained from culture after CMV antigen stimulation. This TCR derives from a human donor in good health (CMV status not recorded). Some clones in this sample may be carry-over from other donors' samples. The CDR3 loop is CASSYSSMPLGIPQHF. For the CDR3, the DNA is TGTGCCAGCAGTTACTCTTCTATGCCGTTGGGTATACCCCAGCATTTT.